Each of the 28 T cell receptor beta chains below was sequenced from the same sample in a study of T cell repertoires in cytomegalovirus infection. TCRdb called the reads again in MiXCR, with one record for every CDR3 protein. Of roughly 500,000 distinct CDR3 sequences detected, 11% appear once; the ten largest clones hold about a tenth. The sample was PBMCs. The receptors were sampled from a human donor in good health (CMV status not recorded). Some clones in this sample may be carry-over from other donors' samples.

This clonotype was seen many times. The chain uses TRBV11-1 and TRBJ1-1; TRBD1 agrees at 9 bases. The CDR3 loop spans 11 amino acids. Germline CDR1 and CDR2: SGHAT and FQDESV (reference sequence). J lost 11 bases, V lost 10 bases, and 8 bases had no gene match. CDR3 in amino acids: CATRDRENAFF. CDR3 DNA sequence: TGTGCCACCCGGGACAGGGAGAACGCTTTCTTT.

The V call is TRBV3-1, the J call TRBJ1-3; 7 bases match TRBD1. There are 16 residues in the CDR3. The V gene's germline CDR1 is LGHDT and CDR2 YNNKEL (reference sequence). V was pared by 1 base and J by 4 bases, with 7 bases of the junction left unmatched. The CDR3 protein is CASSQAAGTAGNTIYF. For the CDR3, the DNA is TGTGCCAGCAGCCAAGCGGCAGGGACAGCGGGAAACACCATATATTTT.

This clonotype has ten or more counts. The chain has TRBV27 and TRBJ2-5, with 11 bases that match TRBD1. The CDR3 runs to 14 residues. Germline lookup yields CDR1 MNHEY and CDR2 SMNVEV (reference sequence). The junction had 5 bases not matched to a gene; V was cut back by 5 bases and J by 6 bases. CDR3 loop: CASSAGQGVKTQYF. The CDR3 bases are TGTGCCAGCAGTGCGGGACAGGGGGTGAAGACCCAGTACTTC.

This clonotype was counted at least ten times. The chain couples TRBV2 to TRBJ2-2, with no clear D. This CDR3 is built from 14 residues. V lost 1 base and J 1 base, leaving 4 bases between the germline ends. Germline V gene lookup returns CDR1 SNHLY and CDR2 FYNNEI. The CDR3 loop is CASSEVQNTGELFF. CDR3 bases: TGTGCCAGCAGTGAAGTCCAGAACACCGGGGAGCTGTTTTTT.

There are many counts of this clonotype. The CDR3 sequence: CASSIGTENSPLHF. The CDR3 DNA sequence: TGTGCCAGTAGTATCGGGACAGAGAATTCACCCCTCCACTTT. The J gene is TRBJ1-6, the V gene TRBV19; 7 bases map to TRBD1. The V gene's germline CDR1 is LNHDA and CDR2 SQIVND (reference sequence). This CDR3 contains 14 residues. After removal of 3 bases from V and 7 bases from J, the junction contained 3 bases not matched to a gene.

This clonotype was seen a handful of times. The J gene is TRBJ1-5, the V gene TRBV20-1, with D possibly TRBD1 on 5 matching bases. The ends were cut back, 0 bases at V and 4 bases at J, with 13 bases in the middle. CDR1 and CDR2 (germline): DFQATT, SNEGSKA (reference sequence). The CDR3 has 15 residues. The CDR3 sequence: CSARDGTSPNQPQHF. Written as DNA, the CDR3 is TGCAGTGCTAGAGACGGGACTTCTCCGAATCAGCCCCAGCATTTT.

The rearrangement uses TRBV20-1 and TRBJ1-2; D is undetermined. This CDR3 contains 11 residues. In germline, CDR1 is DFQATT, CDR2 SNEGSKA (reference sequence). V was pared by 4 bases and J by 6 bases, with 9 bases between. The CDR3 nucleotides are TGCAGTGCTATCGGGTCCAATGGCTACACCTTC. It encodes CSAIGSNGYTF.

This sequence joins TRBV20-1 and TRBJ2-3; 7 positions agree with TRBD2. The V and J ends lost 1 base and 7 bases, in that order; junction bases with no gene match: 8. This CDR3 comprises 14 residues. CDR1 is DFQATT, CDR2 SNEGSKA, per germline (reference sequence). The DNA for the CDR3 is TGCAGTGCTAGAGTACCGGGAGGACCCCATACGCAGTATTTT. Its protein is CSARVPGGPHTQYF.

This clonotype was seen many times. The chain uses TRBV7-9 and TRBJ1-6; TRBD1 matches at 8 bases. V lost 5 bases and J lost 10; bases outside the gene matches: 10. The CDR3 runs 15 residues. The germline V gene has CDR1 SEHNR and CDR2 FQNEAQ (reference sequence). CDR3 sequence reads: CASSLTTGGWSPLHF. As DNA, the CDR3 is TGTGCCAGCAGCCTAACAACAGGGGGTTGGTCACCCCTCCACTTT.

This clonotype was recorded at least ten times. This chain links TRBV10-3 with TRBJ2-1; 8 nucleotides align to TRBD1. V shed 4 bases, J shed 0 bases, and the junction held 5 bases outside the gene matches. The germline V gene has CDR1 ENHRY and CDR2 SYGVKD. The CDR3 sequence is 16 residues long. CDR3 DNA sequence: TGTGCCATCAGTGTACTGGACAGGGTCTCCTACAATGAGCAGTTCTTC. It encodes CAISVLDRVSYNEQFF.

This clonotype was counted many times. The genes are TRBV27 and TRBJ1-1, with a weak D call TRBD1 (5 bases). With 3 bases removed from V and 3 bases from J, the gap between germline ends came to 14 bases. The CDR3 totals 15 residues. The germline gives CDR1 MNHEY, CDR2 SMNVEV (reference sequence). In nucleotides, the CDR3 is TGTGCCAGCAGTTTCGGGACCCAAGGCGACACTGAAGCTTTCTTT. Its protein product is CASSFGTQGDTEAFF.

This clonotype was seen repeatedly, ten times or more. The chain recombines TRBV6-5 with TRBJ2-5, with 9 nucleotides matching TRBD2. The junction had 7 bases not matched to a gene; V was cut back by 4 bases and J by 4 bases. This CDR3 is built from 15 residues. The germline CDR1 and CDR2 sequences are MNHEY and SVGAGI. CDR3 bases: TGTGCCAGCAGTTCGGGCGGGGGGGCCCGAGAGACCCAGTACTTC. This codes for CASSSGGGARETQYF.

This clonotype has a count of ten or more. The J gene is TRBJ1-5, the V gene TRBV20-1, with TRBD1 matching over 9 bases. The trim removed 2 bases at V and 4 bases at J, leaving 6 bases unmatched. The CDR3 loop spans 15 amino acids. Germline CDR1 and CDR2: DFQATT and SNEGSKA (reference sequence). The CDR3 DNA sequence: TGCAGTGCTAGATCCCGACAGGGGGATAATCAGCCCCAGCATTTT. Encoded protein: CSARSRQGDNQPQHF.

The table lists this clonotype with many counts. This chain links TRBV7-9 with TRBJ2-7, with D perhaps TRBD1 (5 bases). The CDR3 has 15 amino acids. V was clipped by 1 base and J by 3 bases, with 13 bases between them. Germline values: CDR1 SEHNR, CDR2 FQNEAQ (reference sequence). CDR3 loop: CASSLVDRQGYEQYF. The DNA of the CDR3 is TGTGCCAGCAGCTTAGTAGATAGGCAGGGCTACGAGCAGTACTTC.

In regard to this clonotype: A much larger clone lies one base from this, so it may be a read error. The rearrangement links TRBV6-5 to TRBJ1-1; D is ambiguous. CDR3 length: 12 amino acids. The germline V gene encodes CDR1 MNHEY and CDR2 SVGAGI. The CDR3 DNA follows: TGTGCCTGCAGTTATCTCAGTTCTGAAGCTTTCTTT. The encoded protein is CACSYLSSEAFF.

This clonotype was recorded at least ten times. This rearrangement joins TRBV6-1 to TRBJ2-5, with 8 bases identical to TRBD1. Germline V gives CDR1 MNHNS, CDR2 SASEGT. Trimming removed 4 bases from V and 4 bases from J; junction bases left unmatched: 5. This CDR3 comprises 14 residues. The CDR3: CASSGRQGSETQYF. The DNA of the CDR3 is TGTGCCAGCAGTGGGCGACAGGGGTCAGAGACCCAGTACTTC.

This clonotype was observed at least ten times. The chain recombines TRBV5-4 with TRBJ2-1; 9 nucleotides align to TRBD2. With 4 bases clipped from V and 6 bases from J, the junction kept 11 bases outside the gene matches. Germline-derived CDR1 and CDR2 are SGHNT and YYREEE (reference sequence). The length of the CDR3 is 16 residues. CDR3 sequence reads: CASSPERGAVGNEQFF. In nucleotides, the CDR3 is TGTGCCAGCAGCCCGGAGCGGGGGGCAGTGGGCAATGAGCAGTTCTTC.

This clonotype showed up many times. The gene calls are TRBV5-6 and TRBJ1-6, with 8 positions matching TRBD1. V dropped 6 bases and J dropped 1; count of bases not matched to a gene: 21. Germline V CDR1 and CDR2: SGHDT, YYEEEE. The CDR3 is 21 residues long. DNA for the CDR3: TGTGCCAGCACCCCCCGACAGGGGATCGGTCGTACGAAGTCCTATAATTCACCCCTCCACTTT. Residues: CASTPRQGIGRTKSYNSPLHF.

The genes are TRBV3-1 and TRBJ1-2; D perhaps matches TRBD1 (6 bases). CDR3 length: 15 residues. Trimming cost V 3 bases and J 5 bases, with 16 bases left between them. CDR1 is LGHDT, CDR2 YNNKEL, per germline (reference sequence). The DNA for the CDR3 is TGTGCCAGCAGCCAGAGTAGGGGGATAGAGTATGGCTACACCTTC. Its protein product is CASSQSRGIEYGYTF.

This clonotype was recorded at least ten times. The CDR3 nucleotides are TGTGCCAGCATAGCGGGGGGTCAAGAGACCCAGTACTTC. Protein: CASIAGGQETQYF. This chain joins TRBV2 and TRBJ2-5; 10 nucleotides agree with TRBD2. Germline-derived CDR1 and CDR2 are SNHLY and FYNNEI. V shed 7 bases and J 2 bases; nucleotides not matched to a gene: 1. This CDR3 contains 13 residues.

V is TRBV29-1 and J is TRBJ2-3; D possibly matches TRBD1 or TRBD2 (5 bases each). In germline, CDR1 is SQVTM, CDR2 ANQGSEA. CDR3 length: 14 amino acids. The V end was cut by 7 bases, the J end by 2 bases, with 16 bases between. CDR3 protein: CSALGTVATDTQYF. For the CDR3, the DNA is TGCAGCGCCCTTGGGACCGTAGCCACAGATACGCAGTATTTT.

This clonotype was seen only a few times. The rearrangement links TRBV20-1 to TRBJ2-7; D is possibly TRBD1 (6 bases). The ends were cut back, 4 bases at V and 6 bases at J, with 19 bases in the middle. The germline V gene encodes CDR1 DFQATT and CDR2 SNEGSKA (reference sequence). This CDR3 is 14 amino acids long. The CDR3 sequence: CSATTQGSRIEQYF. DNA of the CDR3: TGCAGTGCTACGACACAGGGAAGTCGAATCGAGCAGTACTTC.

Only a few counts were recorded for this clonotype. The chain links TRBV19 to TRBJ2-1, with 9 bases fitting TRBD2. The CDR3 spans 15 residues. Germline CDR1 LNHDA, CDR2 SQIVND (reference sequence). With 0 bases clipped from V and 8 bases from J, the junction kept 5 bases outside the gene matches. The CDR3 loop is CASSIDRGLADEQFF. The CDR3 DNA reads TGTGCCAGTAGTATAGACCGGGGACTAGCCGATGAGCAGTTCTTC. The full variable domain, completed using reference TRBV19 and TRBJ2-1, is DGGITQSPKYLFRKEGQNVTLSCEQNLNHDAMYWYRQDPGQGLRLIYYSQIVNDFQKGDIAEGYSVSREKKESFPLTVTSAQKNPTAFYLCASSIDRGLADEQFFGPGTRLTVL.

This clonotype has a count of ten or more. V and J are TRBV20-1 and TRBJ2-5; 7 nucleotides line up with TRBD1. Germline values: CDR1 DFQATT, CDR2 SNEGSKA (reference sequence). The CDR3 runs to 15 residues. The J segment lost 1 base and the V segment lost 5 bases, leaving 10 bases of the junction unmatched. DNA for the CDR3: TGCAGTGCTGGCAGCCGGGACAGATCCCAAGAGACCCAGTACTTC. Translation: CSAGSRDRSQETQYF.

This clonotype came up many times. V gene TRBV7-2 combines with J gene TRBJ2-1; 8 positions agree with TRBD2. The CDR3 is made up of 15 amino acids. Germline values: CDR1 SGHTA, CDR2 FQGNSA. J gave up 9 bases and V 2 bases, and 9 bases lay outside the gene matches. The CDR3 protein is CASSLNGAGVVEQFF. CDR3 nucleotide sequence: TGTGCCAGCAGCTTAAATGGAGCGGGAGTGGTTGAGCAGTTCTTC. The entire variable domain, with the rest obtained from reference TRBV7-2 and TRBJ2-1, is as follows: GAGVSQSPSNKVTEKGKDVELRCDPISGHTALYWYRQSLGQGLEFLIYFQGNSAPDKSGLPSDRFSAERTGGSVSTLTIQRTQQEDSAVYLCASSLNGAGVVEQFFGPGTRLTVL.

This clonotype was recorded many times. This sequence joins TRBV2 and TRBJ2-2; D is unresolved. CDR1 is SNHLY, CDR2 FYNNEI, per germline. This CDR3 comprises 15 residues. V lost 3 bases and J 1 base, leaving 9 bases between the germline ends. The CDR3 coding sequence is TGTGCCAGCAGTGAGACGGGTCAGAACACCGGGGAGCTGTTTTTT. Amino acid sequence: CASSETGQNTGELFF.

This chain joins TRBV4-2 and TRBJ2-2, with 11 bases that match TRBD2. Per the germline V gene, CDR1 is LGHNA and CDR2 is YNFKEQ. The CDR3 spans 18 residues. V shed 0 bases, J shed 1 base, and the junction held 4 bases outside the gene matches. The CDR3 is CASSQETSGSVNTGELFF. In DNA, the CDR3 is TGTGCCAGCAGCCAAGAAACTAGCGGGAGTGTGAACACCGGGGAGCTGTTTTTT.

The V and J genes are TRBV7-7 and TRBJ2-5; 7 bases line up with TRBD2. This CDR3 contains 15 residues. J was trimmed by 4 bases and V by 2 bases; bases with no gene match: 7. CDR1 SSHAT and CDR2 FNYEAQ come from the germline V gene (reference sequence). CDR3 sequence (DNA): TGTGCCAGCAGCTTACCGGGGGGTCTATCAGAGACCCAGTACTTC. Its protein is CASSLPGGLSETQYF.